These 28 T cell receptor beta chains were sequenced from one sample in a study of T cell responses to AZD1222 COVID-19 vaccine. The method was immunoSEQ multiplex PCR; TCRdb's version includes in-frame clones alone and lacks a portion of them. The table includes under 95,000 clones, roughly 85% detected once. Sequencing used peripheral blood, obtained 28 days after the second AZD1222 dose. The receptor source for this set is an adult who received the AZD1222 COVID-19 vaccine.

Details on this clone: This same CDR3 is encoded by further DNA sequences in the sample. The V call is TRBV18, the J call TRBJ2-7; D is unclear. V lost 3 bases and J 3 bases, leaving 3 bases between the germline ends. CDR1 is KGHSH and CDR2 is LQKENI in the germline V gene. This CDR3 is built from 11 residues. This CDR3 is CASSPDYEQYF. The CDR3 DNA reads TGTGCCAGCTCACCTGACTACGAGCAGTACTTC.

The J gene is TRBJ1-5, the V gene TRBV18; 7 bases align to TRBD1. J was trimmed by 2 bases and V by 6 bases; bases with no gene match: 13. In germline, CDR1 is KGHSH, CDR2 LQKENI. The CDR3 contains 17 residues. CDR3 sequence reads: CASSREQGSEGNQPQHF. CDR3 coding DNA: TGTGCCAGCTCTCGGGAACAGGGGTCTGAGGGCAATCAGCCCCAGCATTTT.

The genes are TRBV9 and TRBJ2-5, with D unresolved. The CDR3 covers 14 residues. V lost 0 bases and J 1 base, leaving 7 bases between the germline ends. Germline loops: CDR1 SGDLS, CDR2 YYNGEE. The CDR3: CASSVAATQETQYF. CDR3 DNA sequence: TGTGCCAGCAGCGTAGCGGCAACCCAAGAGACCCAGTACTTC.

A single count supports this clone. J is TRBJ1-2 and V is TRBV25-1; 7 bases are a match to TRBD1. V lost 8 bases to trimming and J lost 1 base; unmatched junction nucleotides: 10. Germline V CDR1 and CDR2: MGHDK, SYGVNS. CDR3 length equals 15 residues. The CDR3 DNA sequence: TGTGCCAGCCGGTCCGGGGACAGTTTTAACTATGGCTACACCTTC. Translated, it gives CASRSGDSFNYGYTF.

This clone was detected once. The CDR3 loop is CSAIDTGEAFF. In nucleotides, the CDR3 is TGCAGTGCTATTGATACAGGGGAAGCTTTCTTT. The gene calls are TRBV20-1 and TRBJ1-1; D possibly corresponds to TRBD1 (6 bases). Germline V gene lookup returns CDR1 DFQATT and CDR2 SNEGSKA (reference sequence). The CDR3 is 11 amino acids. Trimming pared 4 bases from V and 8 bases from J, leaving 11 bases between.

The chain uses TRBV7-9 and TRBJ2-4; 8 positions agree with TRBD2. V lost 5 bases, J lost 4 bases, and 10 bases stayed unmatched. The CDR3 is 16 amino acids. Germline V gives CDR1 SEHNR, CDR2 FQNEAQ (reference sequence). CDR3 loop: CASSPWTGGGKNIQYF. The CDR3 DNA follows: TGTGCCAGCAGCCCCTGGACGGGCGGGGGGAAAAACATTCAGTACTTC. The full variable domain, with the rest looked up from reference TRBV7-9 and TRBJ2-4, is DTGVSQNPRHKITKRGQNVTFRCDPISEHNRLYWYRQTLGQGPEFLTYFQNEAQLEKSRLLSDRFSAERPKGSFSTLEIQRTEQGDSAMYLCASSPWTGGGKNIQYFGAGTRLSVL.

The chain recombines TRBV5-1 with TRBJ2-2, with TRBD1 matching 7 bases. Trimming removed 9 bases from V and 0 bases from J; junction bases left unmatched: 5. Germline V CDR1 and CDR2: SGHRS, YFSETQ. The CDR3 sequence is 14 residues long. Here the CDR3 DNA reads TGCGCCACCTCCGGGACAGCGAACACCGGGGAGCTGTTTTTT. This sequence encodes CATSGTANTGELFF.

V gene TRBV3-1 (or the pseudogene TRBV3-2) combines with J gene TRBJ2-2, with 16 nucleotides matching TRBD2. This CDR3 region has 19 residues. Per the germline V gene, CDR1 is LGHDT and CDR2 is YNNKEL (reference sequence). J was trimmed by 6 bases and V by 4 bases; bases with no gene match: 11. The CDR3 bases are TGTGCCAGCAGCCGGACGGGACTAGCGGGGGGGCCGCTTGCCGGGGAGCTGTTTTTT. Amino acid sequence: CASSRTGLAGGPLAGELFF.

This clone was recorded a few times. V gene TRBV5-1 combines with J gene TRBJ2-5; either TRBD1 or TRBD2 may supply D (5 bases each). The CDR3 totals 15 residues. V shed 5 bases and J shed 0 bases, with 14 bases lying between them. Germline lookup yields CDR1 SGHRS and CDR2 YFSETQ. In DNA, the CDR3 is TGCGCCAGCAGTGTCCCGGTGGGACACCAAGAGACCCAGTACTTC. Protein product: CASSVPVGHQETQYF.

CDR3 bases: TGTGCCAGCAGGGAACAGGGGGCAGGGAACACTGAAGCTTTCTTT. Translated: CASREQGAGNTEAFF. The chain carries TRBV5-4 and TRBJ1-1; 9 bases align to TRBD1. Germline V gene lookup returns CDR1 SGHNT and CDR2 YYREEE (reference sequence). The length of the CDR3 is 15 residues. V trimming: 5 bases; J trimming: 1 base; junction bases outside the gene matches: 6.

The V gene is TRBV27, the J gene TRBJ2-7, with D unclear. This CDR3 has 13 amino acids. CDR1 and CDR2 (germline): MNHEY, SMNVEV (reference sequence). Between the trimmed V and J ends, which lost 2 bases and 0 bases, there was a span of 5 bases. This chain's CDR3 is CASSLSVSYEQYF. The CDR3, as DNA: TGTGCCAGCAGTTTAAGCGTCTCCTACGAGCAGTACTTC.

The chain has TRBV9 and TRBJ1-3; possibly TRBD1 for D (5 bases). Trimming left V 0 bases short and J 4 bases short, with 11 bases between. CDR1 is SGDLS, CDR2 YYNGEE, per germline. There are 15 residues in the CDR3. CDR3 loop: CASSVGARDGNTIYF. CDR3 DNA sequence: TGTGCCAGCAGCGTAGGTGCCAGGGACGGAAACACCATATATTTT.

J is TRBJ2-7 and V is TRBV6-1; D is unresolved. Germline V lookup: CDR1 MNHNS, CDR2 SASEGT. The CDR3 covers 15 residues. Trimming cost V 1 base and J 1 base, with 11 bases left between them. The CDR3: CASSEVAGNSYEQYF. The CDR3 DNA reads TGTGCCAGCAGTGAAGTTGCAGGAAATTCCTACGAGCAGTACTTC.

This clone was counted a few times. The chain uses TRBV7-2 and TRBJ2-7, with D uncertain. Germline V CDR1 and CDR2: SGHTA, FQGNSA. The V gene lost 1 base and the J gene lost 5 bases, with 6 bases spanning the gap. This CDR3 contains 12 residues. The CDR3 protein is CASSLDSNEQYF. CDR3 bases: TGTGCCAGCAGCTTAGATAGCAACGAGCAGTACTTC.

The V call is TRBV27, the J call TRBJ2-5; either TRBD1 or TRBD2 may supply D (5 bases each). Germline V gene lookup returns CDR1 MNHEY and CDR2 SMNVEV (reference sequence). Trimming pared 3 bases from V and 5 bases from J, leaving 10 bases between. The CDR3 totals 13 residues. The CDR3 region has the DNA TGTGCCAGCAGTTTTCGAGGGGAGGAGACCCAGTACTTC. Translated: CASSFRGEETQYF.

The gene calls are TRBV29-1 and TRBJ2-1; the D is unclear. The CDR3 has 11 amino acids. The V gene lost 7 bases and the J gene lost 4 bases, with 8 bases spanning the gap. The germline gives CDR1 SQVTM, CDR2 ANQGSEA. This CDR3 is CSGDSYNEQFF. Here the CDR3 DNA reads TGCAGCGGTGACTCGTACAATGAGCAGTTCTTC.

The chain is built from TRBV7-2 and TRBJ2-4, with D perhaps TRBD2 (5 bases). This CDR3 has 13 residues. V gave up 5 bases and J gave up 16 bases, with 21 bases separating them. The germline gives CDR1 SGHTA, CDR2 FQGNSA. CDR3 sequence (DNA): TGTGCCAGCAGCCGAGGCCTCCGGGATCAGGCATACTTC. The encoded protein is CASSRGLRDQAYF. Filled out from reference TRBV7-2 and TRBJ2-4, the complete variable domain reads GAGVSQSPSNKVTEKGKDVELRCDPISGHTALYWYRQSLGQGLEFLIYFQGNSAPDKSGLPSDRFSAERTGGSVSTLTIQRTQQEDSAVYLCASSRGLRDQAYFGAGTRLSVL.

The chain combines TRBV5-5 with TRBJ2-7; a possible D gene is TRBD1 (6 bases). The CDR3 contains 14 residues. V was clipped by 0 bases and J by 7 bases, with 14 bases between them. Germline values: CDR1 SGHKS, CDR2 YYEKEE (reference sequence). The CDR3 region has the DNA TGTGCCAGCAGCTTGGTGGGCAGGGGTCTGGAGCAGTACTTC. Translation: CASSLVGRGLEQYF.

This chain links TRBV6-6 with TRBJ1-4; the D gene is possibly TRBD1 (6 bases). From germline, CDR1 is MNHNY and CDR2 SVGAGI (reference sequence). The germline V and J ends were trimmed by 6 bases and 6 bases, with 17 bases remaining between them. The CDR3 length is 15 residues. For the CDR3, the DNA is TGTGCCAGCAGCCAAGGGGGGTACGGTGATGAAAAACTGTTTTTT. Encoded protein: CASSQGGYGDEKLFF.

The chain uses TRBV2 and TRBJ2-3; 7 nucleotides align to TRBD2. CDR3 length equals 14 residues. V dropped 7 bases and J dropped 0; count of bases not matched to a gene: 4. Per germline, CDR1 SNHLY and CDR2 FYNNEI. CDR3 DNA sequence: TGTGCCAGCACCCGGACTAGTAGCACAGATACGCAGTATTTT. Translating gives CASTRTSSTDTQYF.

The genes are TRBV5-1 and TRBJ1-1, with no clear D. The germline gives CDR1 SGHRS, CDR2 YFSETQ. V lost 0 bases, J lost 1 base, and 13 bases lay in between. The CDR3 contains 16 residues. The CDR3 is CASSLAGGSANTEAFF. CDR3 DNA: TGCGCCAGCAGCTTGGCGGGCGGGTCCGCGAACACTGAAGCTTTCTTT.

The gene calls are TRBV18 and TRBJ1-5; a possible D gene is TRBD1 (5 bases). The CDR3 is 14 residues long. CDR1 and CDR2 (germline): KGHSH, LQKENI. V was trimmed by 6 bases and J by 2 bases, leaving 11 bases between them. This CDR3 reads CASSSGGGNQPQHF. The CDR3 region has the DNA TGTGCCAGCTCCTCGGGGGGGGGCAATCAGCCCCAGCATTTT.

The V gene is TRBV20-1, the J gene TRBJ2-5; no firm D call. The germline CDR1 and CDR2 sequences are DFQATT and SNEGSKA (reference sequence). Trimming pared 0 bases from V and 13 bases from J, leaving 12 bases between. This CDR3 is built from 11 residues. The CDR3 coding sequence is TGCAGTGCTAGAGATCATGGGATTGCGTACTTC. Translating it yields CSARDHGIAYF.

This CDR3 is CSASPGQGDTYEQYF. The DNA for the CDR3 is TGCAGTGCTAGTCCGGGACAGGGGGACACCTACGAGCAGTACTTC. This chain connects TRBV20-1 to TRBJ2-7; the match to TRBD1 covers 11 bases. Looked up from germline, CDR1 is DFQATT and CDR2 is SNEGSKA (reference sequence). The CDR3 length is 15 residues. The V and J ends lost 3 bases and 2 bases, in that order; junction bases with no gene match: 6.

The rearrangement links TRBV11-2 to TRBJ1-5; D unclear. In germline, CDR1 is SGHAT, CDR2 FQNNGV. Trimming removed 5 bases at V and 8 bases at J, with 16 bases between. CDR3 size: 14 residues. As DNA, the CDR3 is TGTGCCAGCAGCAGAGACCGATTCGGGGAGCCCCAGCATTTT. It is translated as CASSRDRFGEPQHF.

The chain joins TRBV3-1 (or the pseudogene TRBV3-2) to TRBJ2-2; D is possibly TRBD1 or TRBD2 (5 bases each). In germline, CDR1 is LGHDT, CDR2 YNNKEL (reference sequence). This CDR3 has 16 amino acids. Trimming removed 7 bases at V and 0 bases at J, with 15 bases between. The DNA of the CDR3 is TGTGCCAGCACCTCCTATGGGGGTTCGAACACCGGGGAGCTGTTTTTT. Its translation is CASTSYGGSNTGELFF.

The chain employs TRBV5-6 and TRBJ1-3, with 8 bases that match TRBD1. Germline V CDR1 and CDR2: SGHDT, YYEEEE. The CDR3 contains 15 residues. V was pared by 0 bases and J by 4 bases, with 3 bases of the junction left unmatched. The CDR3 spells CASSLGTGPGNTIYF. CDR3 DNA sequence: TGTGCCAGCAGCTTGGGGACAGGGCCCGGAAACACCATATATTTT. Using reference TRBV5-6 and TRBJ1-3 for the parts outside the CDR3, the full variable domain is DAGVTQSPTHLIKTRGQQVTLRCSPKSGHDTVSWYQQALGQGPQFIFQYYEEEERQRGNFPDRFSGHQFPNYSSELNVNALLLGDSALYLCASSLGTGPGNTIYFGEGSWLTVV.

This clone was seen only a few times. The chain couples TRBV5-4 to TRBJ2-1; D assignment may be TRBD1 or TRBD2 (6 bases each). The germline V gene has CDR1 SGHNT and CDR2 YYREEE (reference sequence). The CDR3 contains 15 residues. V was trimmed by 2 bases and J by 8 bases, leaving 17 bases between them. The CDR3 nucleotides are TGTGCCAGCAGCTTCGGTGGGGGGCTGGGTGATGAGCAGTTCTTC. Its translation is CASSFGGGLGDEQFF.